This is a list of T cell receptor beta chains from one sample in a study of OX40 agonist ivuxolimab in advanced cancers. Libraries were prepared by immunoSEQ multiplex PCR; TCRdb keeps only in-frame clonotypes and omits some of them. Of roughly 100,000 clones listed, approximately 93% were seen once; the top ten hold roughly 0.26%. The sequenced sample was CD4+ or CD8+ T cells sorted from blood, obtained in a trial of the OX40 agonist ivuxolimab. The receptors stem from an adult with an advanced solid tumor such as melanoma, head and neck, liver or kidney cancer. CDR3s include the opening cysteine and the closing phenylalanine or tryptophan. Fields, in order: V gene, clone size, D gene, J gene, CDR3 protein, CDR3 DNA. A D gene is named only where the DNA matches it firmly. Size values are once, few and many counts, or a class for expanded clones, and some rows have none.

V gene: TRBV30
clone size: once
D gene: TRBD1
J gene: TRBJ1-2
CDR3 protein: CAWGTGTGGYGYTF
CDR3 DNA: TGTGCCTGGGGGACAGGGACAGGGGGCTATGGCTACACCTTC

V gene: TRBV2
clone size: .
D gene: .
J gene: TRBJ2-7
CDR3 protein: CASSMGGGYEQYF
CDR3 DNA: TGTGCCAGCAGTATGGGGGGCGGGTACGAGCAGTACTTC

V gene: TRBV5-1
clone size: .
D gene: .
J gene: TRBJ1-2
CDR3 protein: CASSLAGIYGYTF
CDR3 DNA: TGCGCCAGCAGCTTGGCGGGGATTTATGGCTACACCTTC

V gene: TRBV6-1
clone size: .
D gene: .
J gene: TRBJ1-2
CDR3 protein: CASSETQGYRDGYTF
CDR3 DNA: TGTGCCAGCAGTGAAACGCAGGGCTATCGGGATGGCTACACCTTC

V gene: TRBV7-9
clone size: .
D gene: .
J gene: TRBJ1-2
CDR3 protein: CASSFAAGLYGYTF
CDR3 DNA: TGTGCCAGCAGCTTCGCAGCAGGCCTCTATGGCTACACCTTC

V gene: TRBV30
clone size: .
D gene: .
J gene: TRBJ2-1
CDR3 protein: CAWSFRVIGGQFF
CDR3 DNA: TGTGCCTGGAGTTTCCGAGTGATCGGGGGGCAGTTCTTC

V gene: TRBV6-1
clone size: .
D gene: TRBD2
J gene: TRBJ2-1
CDR3 protein: CASVGGRAVYNEQFF
CDR3 DNA: TGTGCCAGCGTGGGGGGGAGGGCCGTTTACAATGAGCAGTTCTTC

V gene: TRBV7-8
clone size: once
D gene: TRBD2
J gene: TRBJ2-1
CDR3 protein: CASSFGTSGSYNEQFF
CDR3 DNA: TGTGCCAGCAGCTTTGGGACTAGCGGTTCCTACAATGAGCAGTTCTTC

V gene: TRBV5-6
clone size: .
D gene: .
J gene: TRBJ2-3
CDR3 protein: CASSLDSSLLYDTQYF
CDR3 DNA: TGTGCCAGCAGCTTGGACAGTTCGTTACTTTACGATACGCAGTATTTT

V gene: TRBV6-5
clone size: .
D gene: .
J gene: TRBJ1-1
CDR3 protein: CASCPRVATEAFF
CDR3 DNA: TGTGCCAGCTGTCCCAGGGTGGCCACTGAAGCTTTCTTT

V gene: TRBV2
clone size: .
D gene: TRBD1
J gene: TRBJ1-5
CDR3 protein: CASSRDRSSNQPQHF
CDR3 DNA: TGTGCCAGCAGTCGGGACAGGTCGTCCAATCAGCCCCAGCATTTT

V gene: TRBV6-5
clone size: .
D gene: .
J gene: TRBJ1-3
CDR3 protein: CASKKSVSGNTIYF
CDR3 DNA: TGTGCCAGCAAAAAGTCGGTCTCTGGAAACACCATATATTTT

V gene: TRBV15
clone size: .
D gene: .
J gene: TRBJ2-3
CDR3 protein: CATSRVTSLIADTQYF
CDR3 DNA: TGTGCCACCAGCAGAGTGACTAGTTTAATTGCCGATACGCAGTATTTT

V gene: TRBV7-9
clone size: .
D gene: .
J gene: TRBJ2-2
CDR3 protein: CASSSGQTGAGELFF
CDR3 DNA: TGTGCCAGCAGCTCGGGCCAAACCGGCGCCGGGGAGCTGTTTTTT

V gene: TRBV5-5
clone size: .
D gene: .
J gene: TRBJ2-1
CDR3 protein: CASSRRGAQGFGSYNEQFF
CDR3 DNA: TGTGCCAGCAGCCGGAGGGGGGCACAGGGGTTCGGCTCCTACAATGAGCAGTTCTTC

V gene: TRBV29-1
clone size: .
D gene: TRBD1
J gene: TRBJ1-4
CDR3 protein: CSVVLGAGGSYEKLFF
CDR3 DNA: TGCAGCGTTGTCCTCGGGGCAGGGGGGAGTTATGAAAAACTGTTTTTT

V gene: TRBV9
clone size: .
D gene: .
J gene: TRBJ2-1
CDR3 protein: CASSTMDWEEQFF
CDR3 DNA: TGTGCCAGCAGCACCATGGACTGGGAAGAGCAGTTCTTC

V gene: TRBV7-9
clone size: .
D gene: TRBD1
J gene: TRBJ1-1
CDR3 protein: CASSSTTGQAHTEAFF
CDR3 DNA: TGTGCCAGCAGCTCCACCACCGGACAGGCCCACACTGAAGCTTTCTTT

V gene: TRBV19
clone size: .
D gene: .
J gene: TRBJ2-1
CDR3 protein: CASARTATTQWEQFF
CDR3 DNA: TGTGCCAGCGCCCGGACTGCTACAACGCAATGGGAGCAGTTCTTC

V gene: TRBV6-6
clone size: .
D gene: TRBD2
J gene: TRBJ2-1
CDR3 protein: CASRRTSGSINEQFF
CDR3 DNA: TGTGCCAGCAGGCGGACTAGCGGGAGCATTAATGAGCAGTTCTTC

V gene: TRBV7-9
clone size: .
D gene: .
J gene: TRBJ1-5
CDR3 protein: CASSERGGPYQPQHF
CDR3 DNA: TGTGCCAGCAGCGAGCGGGGGGGCCCCTATCAGCCCCAGCATTTT

V gene: TRBV2
clone size: .
D gene: TRBD2
J gene: TRBJ2-3
CDR3 protein: CASRKRGLYTDTQYF
CDR3 DNA: TGTGCCAGCAGAAAGCGGGGACTATACACAGATACGCAGTATTTT

V gene: TRBV28
clone size: .
D gene: .
J gene: TRBJ1-5
CDR3 protein: CASSPPHQPQHF
CDR3 DNA: TGTGCCAGCAGTCCACCCCATCAGCCCCAGCATTTT

V gene: TRBV5-1
clone size: .
D gene: TRBD2
J gene: TRBJ2-1
CDR3 protein: CASSPTGTSGGNEQFF
CDR3 DNA: TGCGCCAGCAGCCCGACCGGGACTAGCGGGGGTAATGAGCAGTTCTTC

V gene: TRBV2
clone size: .
D gene: TRBD2
J gene: TRBJ2-6
CDR3 protein: CASSEYGVAGASSGANVLTF
CDR3 DNA: TGTGCCAGCAGTGAATATGGGGTAGCGGGGGCAAGCTCTGGGGCCAACGTCCTGACTTTC

V gene: TRBV6-6
clone size: .
D gene: .
J gene: TRBJ2-5
CDR3 protein: CASSWPEETQYF
CDR3 DNA: TGTGCCAGCAGCTGGCCAGAAGAGACCCAGTACTTC

V gene: TRBV19
clone size: few
D gene: .
J gene: TRBJ1-5
CDR3 protein: CASSIWGIQPQHF
CDR3 DNA: TGTGCCAGTAGTATATGGGGGATTCAGCCCCAGCATTTT

V gene: TRBV9
clone size: .
D gene: .
J gene: TRBJ1-5
CDR3 protein: CASSVDRSDQPQHF
CDR3 DNA: TGTGCCAGCAGCGTAGACAGGAGCGATCAGCCCCAGCATTTT

V gene: TRBV5-5
clone size: .
D gene: .
J gene: TRBJ1-5
CDR3 protein: CASSPGTDYSNQPQHF
CDR3 DNA: TGTGCCAGCAGCCCGGGGACGGATTATAGCAATCAGCCCCAGCATTTT

V gene: TRBV9
clone size: once
D gene: .
J gene: TRBJ1-6
CDR3 protein: CASSVGGLSGESSPLHF
CDR3 DNA: TGTGCCAGCAGCGTAGGGGGACTTTCGGGGGAGTCCTCACCCCTCCACTTT

V gene: TRBV7-3
clone size: .
D gene: .
J gene: TRBJ2-7
CDR3 protein: CASSLISGDEQYF
CDR3 DNA: TGTGCCAGCAGCTTAATATCGGGGGACGAGCAGTACTTC

V gene: TRBV6-6
clone size: .
D gene: .
J gene: TRBJ1-6
CDR3 protein: CASSYSLLNSPLHF
CDR3 DNA: TGTGCCAGCAGTTACTCGCTCCTTAATTCACCCCTCCACTTT

V gene: TRBV9
clone size: .
D gene: TRBD1
J gene: TRBJ1-5
CDR3 protein: CASSAPTGDTRHSNQPQHF
CDR3 DNA: TGTGCCAGCAGCGCCCCGACAGGGGACACACGTCATAGCAATCAGCCCCAGCATTTT

V gene: TRBV28
clone size: .
D gene: .
J gene: TRBJ2-7
CDR3 protein: CASSGAPRRGYEQYF
CDR3 DNA: TGTGCCAGCAGTGGGGCTCCACGGAGGGGCTACGAGCAGTACTTC

V gene: TRBV28
clone size: .
D gene: .
J gene: TRBJ1-3
CDR3 protein: CASSLERISGNTIYF
CDR3 DNA: TGTGCCAGCAGTTTGGAGCGGATCTCTGGAAACACCATATATTTT

V gene: TRBV12-5
clone size: once
D gene: TRBD1
J gene: TRBJ1-5
CDR3 protein: CASGFRQGVFCNQPQHF
CDR3 DNA: TGTGCTAGTGGTTTCCGACAGGGAGTTTTTTGCAATCAGCCCCAGCATTTT

V gene: TRBV20-1
clone size: .
D gene: .
J gene: TRBJ2-3
CDR3 protein: CSASPTDTQYF
CDR3 DNA: TGCAGTGCTAGCCCCACAGATACGCAGTATTTT

V gene: TRBV30
clone size: .
D gene: .
J gene: TRBJ1-3
CDR3 protein: CAWTNAFRNTIYF
CDR3 DNA: TGTGCCTGGACTAATGCGTTCCGAAACACCATATATTTT

V gene: TRBV9
clone size: .
D gene: .
J gene: TRBJ2-2
CDR3 protein: CASRDSRTGELFF
CDR3 DNA: TGTGCCAGCAGGGACAGTCGCACCGGGGAGCTGTTTTTT

V gene: TRBV18
clone size: .
D gene: .
J gene: TRBJ2-1
CDR3 protein: CASSPNGGRYNEQFF
CDR3 DNA: TGTGCCAGCTCACCGAACGGGGGAAGGTACAATGAGCAGTTCTTC

V gene: TRBV4-3
clone size: .
D gene: TRBD1
J gene: TRBJ1-2
CDR3 protein: CASSLGTVSYTF
CDR3 DNA: TGCGCCAGCAGCCTGGGGACAGTTTCCTACACCTTC